The 27 T cell receptor beta chains reported below all come from one sample, sequenced in a study of CD8 T cells in ankylosing spondylitis. Their recognized antigens are unknown. TCRdb re-called the 5' RACE reads with MiXCR, one entry per CDR3 protein. Among under 850,000 distinct CDR3 sequences, 15% to 20% were seen once, and the ten largest hold over 15%. The study's findings and limits: It appeared that ankylosing spondylitis blood was characterized by a TCR beta motif of several highly homologous variants.

The source material was blood, either unsorted or a sorted T cell fraction (not recorded which). The receptors shown here come from a male donor with ankylosing spondylitis.

V gene TRBV6-1 combines with J gene TRBJ1-5; 7 bases match TRBD1. CDR1 is MNHNS, CDR2 SASEGT, per germline. V gave up 6 bases and J gave up 5 bases; unmatched junction bases: 7. CDR3 length: 14 residues. The CDR3, as DNA: TGTGCCAGCAGGCCCACAGGGGATTATCAGCCCCAGCATTTT. Residues: CASRPTGDYQPQHF.

The V gene is TRBV7-2, the J gene TRBJ2-5; 9 nucleotides agree with TRBD1. The germline V gene has CDR1 SGHTA and CDR2 FQGNSA. CDR3 length: 15 amino acids. Unmatched junction bases numbered 8, after V lost 5 bases and J lost 4 bases. The DNA of the CDR3 is TGTGCCAGCAGCAAGAATGGACAGGGGAGAGAGACCCAGTACTTC. This sequence encodes CASSKNGQGRETQYF.

This clonotype was observed a few times. This chain joins TRBV3-1 and TRBJ1-6; no definite D call. V gave up 1 base and J gave up 9 bases, with 13 bases separating them. The CDR3 length is 15 residues. In germline, CDR1 is LGHDT, CDR2 YNNKEL (reference sequence). The chain's CDR3 is CASSQAELWGSPLHF. For the CDR3, the DNA is TGTGCCAGCAGCCAAGCGGAGTTGTGGGGTTCACCCCTCCACTTT.

This clonotype was seen a handful of times. The chain employs TRBV4-1 and TRBJ2-1; 16 nucleotides align to TRBD2. The germline CDR1 and CDR2 sequences are MGHRA and YSYEKL. The CDR3 has 19 residues. V shed 6 bases, J shed 4 bases, and the junction held 12 bases outside the gene matches. CDR3 nucleotide sequence: TGCGCCAGCAGGTCCGAGCAGGGACTAGCGGGGGGGTCTTACAATGAGCAGTTCTTC. It specifies CASRSEQGLAGGSYNEQFF.

The sample holds a few counts of this clonotype. V usage is TRBV7-2 and J usage is TRBJ1-1; 10 nucleotides align to TRBD1. The germline V gene encodes CDR1 SGHTA and CDR2 FQGNSA. Losses at the gene ends were 5 bases for V and 0 bases for J; bases not matched to a gene: 6. The CDR3 has 16 amino acids. The CDR3 spells CASSLTGTGVNTEAFF. The CDR3 DNA is TGTGCCAGCAGCCTAACCGGGACAGGGGTGAACACTGAAGCTTTCTTT. Together with reference TRBV7-2 and TRBJ1-1, the CDR3 gives the full variable domain: GAGVSQSPSNKVTEKGKDVELRCDPISGHTALYWYRQSLGQGLEFLIYFQGNSAPDKSGLPSDRFSAERTGGSVSTLTIQRTQQEDSAVYLCASSLTGTGVNTEAFFGQGTRLTVV.

The genes are TRBV11-2 and TRBJ1-1; 7 positions agree with TRBD1. CDR1 SGHAT and CDR2 FQNNGV come from the germline V gene. There are 15 residues in the CDR3. With V trimmed by 4 bases and J by 0 bases, 5 bases remained unmatched. The CDR3 region is CASSWGQYMNTEAFF. The CDR3 DNA reads as TGTGCCAGCAGCTGGGGACAGTACATGAACACTGAAGCTTTCTTT.

This chain connects TRBV18 to TRBJ2-3; the D gene is possibly TRBD1 (6 bases). The CDR3 runs 14 residues. Germline V gene data show CDR1 as KGHSH and CDR2 as LQKENI. With 3 bases removed from V and 2 bases from J, the gap between germline ends came to 9 bases. The CDR3 DNA sequence: TGTGCCAGCTCACCGCAGGGGTCCACAGATACGCAGTATTTT. Its translation is CASSPQGSTDTQYF.

The chain has TRBV18 and TRBJ2-5; 7 positions agree with TRBD1. CDR1 and CDR2 from the germline V gene are KGHSH and LQKENI. The CDR3 is 14 amino acids. With 3 bases clipped from V and 3 bases from J, the junction kept 4 bases outside the gene matches. The CDR3 region is CASSPGTVKETQYF. The CDR3 coding sequence is TGTGCCAGCTCACCGGGGACAGTAAAAGAGACCCAGTACTTC.

The chain is built from TRBV4-1 and TRBJ1-2; a weak D match, TRBD1 (6 bases). The V end was cut by 6 bases, the J end by 1 base, with 15 bases between. Germline values: CDR1 MGHRA, CDR2 YSYEKL. This CDR3 has 15 amino acids. The CDR3 DNA follows: TGCGCCAGCAGTGAGGGGGACCAGGATAACTATGGCTACACCTTC. This gives the protein CASSEGDQDNYGYTF.

This clonotype was counted a few times. This sequence joins TRBV11-2 and TRBJ2-5; TRBD1 aligns across 10 bases. The CDR3 covers 13 residues. Germline trimming cut 7 bases from V and 5 bases from J; bases unmatched to any gene: 4. CDR1 is SGHAT and CDR2 is FQNNGV in the germline V gene. This CDR3 is CASTRTGGETQYF. The CDR3 DNA follows: TGTGCCAGCACCAGGACAGGGGGGGAGACCCAGTACTTC.

The chain couples TRBV7-2 to TRBJ2-7; 11 nucleotides match TRBD2. Germline lookup yields CDR1 SGHTA and CDR2 FQGNSA. V lost 7 bases to trimming and J lost 1 base; unmatched junction nucleotides: 9. CDR3 length: 16 amino acids. CDR3: CASTQTSGKASYEQYF. The CDR3 DNA sequence: TGTGCCAGCACTCAGACTAGCGGGAAAGCGTCCTACGAGCAGTACTTC.

This clonotype appeared a few times. This rearrangement joins TRBV10-3 to TRBJ1-6; D is possibly TRBD1 (5 bases). Germline V CDR1 and CDR2: ENHRY, SYGVKD. The germline V and J ends were trimmed by 6 bases and 10 bases, with 13 bases remaining between them. This CDR3 has 13 amino acids. The DNA of the CDR3 is TGTGCCATCAGGCCAGGGATGCGGTCACCCCTCCACTTT. It yields the protein CAIRPGMRSPLHF.

The rearrangement uses TRBV20-1 and TRBJ2-1; 14 bases align to TRBD2. The germline V gene has CDR1 DFQATT and CDR2 SNEGSKA (reference sequence). The CDR3 is 19 amino acids. Unmatched junction bases numbered 8, after V lost 1 base and J lost 0 bases. Here the CDR3 reads CSARGTGTSGGLSYNEQFF. CDR3 coding DNA: TGCAGTGCTAGAGGTACCGGGACTAGCGGGGGTCTCTCCTACAATGAGCAGTTCTTC.

The chain couples TRBV12-3 or TRBV12-4 to TRBJ1-4; 7 bases agree with TRBD1. This CDR3 is built from 15 residues. The V gene end was trimmed by 8 bases and the J gene end by 4 bases; junction bases not matched to a gene: 10. The CDR3 DNA is TGTGCCAGCCGGGACAGTCGTAAGATTAATGAAAAACTGTTTTTT. It yields the protein CASRDSRKINEKLFF.

The chain couples TRBV7-8 to TRBJ1-4; TRBD1 might be the D (6 bases). Looked up from germline, CDR1 is SGHVS and CDR2 is FQNEAQ. The CDR3 runs to 15 residues. V lost 3 bases to trimming and J lost 5 bases, with 13 bases between them. Written as DNA, the CDR3 is TGTGCCAGCAGCTTTACAGGGTCGGGGAATGAAAAACTGTTTTTT. Residues: CASSFTGSGNEKLFF.

This clonotype was seen a few times. The V gene is TRBV29-1, the J gene TRBJ2-3, with 10 bases lining up with TRBD1. Per germline, CDR1 SQVTM and CDR2 ANQGSEA. V dropped 4 bases and J dropped 2; count of bases not matched to a gene: 6. The CDR3 loop spans 15 amino acids. CDR3 bases: TGCAGCGTTGTTGCCGGGACAGGGGCCACAGATACGCAGTATTTT. Translation gives CSVVAGTGATDTQYF.

This clonotype occurred a few times. This chain connects TRBV29-1 to TRBJ1-1; no clear D gene. CDR1 SQVTM and CDR2 ANQGSEA come from the germline V gene. Trimming left V 3 bases short and J 5 bases short, with 13 bases between. This CDR3 comprises 13 residues. CDR3 in amino acids: CSVEEDSRTEAFF. The CDR3 region has the DNA TGCAGCGTTGAGGAGGATTCCCGAACTGAAGCTTTCTTT. The whole variable domain, filled in from reference TRBV29-1 and TRBJ1-1, reads SAVISQKPSRDICQRGTSLTIQCQVDSQVTMMFWYRQQPGQSLTLIATANQGSEATYESGFVIDKFPISRPNLTFSTLTVSNMSPEDSSIYLCSVEEDSRTEAFFGQGTRLTVV.

This clonotype has more than one count but fewer than ten. The V gene is TRBV20-1, the J gene TRBJ2-3, with D possibly being TRBD1 (6 bases). CDR1 is DFQATT and CDR2 is SNEGSKA in the germline V gene (reference sequence). This CDR3 is 16 amino acids long. V lost 1 base to trimming and J lost 4 bases, with 18 bases between them. The DNA for the CDR3 is TGCAGTGCTAGAGCCTGGACAGAGGTGTTCGCAGATACGCAGTATTTT. Its protein is CSARAWTEVFADTQYF.

The chain employs TRBV12-3 or TRBV12-4 and TRBJ2-1, with D possibly TRBD1 on 7 matching bases. The CDR3 totals 17 residues. With 6 bases removed from V and 4 bases from J, the gap between germline ends came to 22 bases. The CDR3 region is CASRPRGLSGNYNEQFF. The CDR3 nucleotides read TGTGCCAGCAGACCTAGGGGGCTTAGCGGCAATTACAATGAGCAGTTCTTC.

This clonotype turned up a few times. CDR3 nucleotide sequence: TGCGCCAGCAGCGCCGACAGGGGGCACGAAAAACTGTTTTTT. Its protein is CASSADRGHEKLFF. This chain connects TRBV5-1 to TRBJ1-4; TRBD1 matches at 10 bases. This CDR3 contains 14 residues. V was pared by 4 bases and J by 8 bases, with 5 bases of the junction left unmatched. Germline loops: CDR1 SGHRS, CDR2 YFSETQ.

CDR3 sequence: CAISGQGAGEQYF. The CDR3, as DNA: TGTGCCATCAGTGGGCAGGGGGCGGGCGAGCAGTACTTC. V usage is TRBV10-3 and J usage is TRBJ2-7; 8 nucleotides agree with TRBD1. After removal of 4 bases from V and 6 bases from J, the junction contained 5 bases not matched to a gene. The CDR3 is 13 amino acids. In germline, CDR1 is ENHRY, CDR2 SYGVKD.

This clonotype has at least ten counts. The chain combines TRBV7-7 with TRBJ2-1; D gene ambiguous. The germline V gene has CDR1 SSHAT and CDR2 FNYEAQ (reference sequence). The CDR3 covers 16 residues. V was clipped by 1 base and J by 4 bases, with 14 bases between them. CDR3 in DNA: TGTGCCAGCAGCTTAGATCTGGACCCACCATACAATGAGCAGTTCTTC. It yields the protein CASSLDLDPPYNEQFF. Combining the CDR3 with reference TRBV7-7 and TRBJ2-1 gives the whole variable domain GAGVSQSPRYKVTKRGQDVTLRCDPISSHATLYWYQQALGQGPEFLTYFNYEAQPDKSGLPSDRFSAERPEGSISTLTIQRTEQRDSAMYRCASSLDLDPPYNEQFFGPGTRLTVL.

This clonotype showed up many times. This chain joins TRBV9 and TRBJ1-5; unclear D gene. The CDR3 consists of 15 residues. Germline V gives CDR1 SGDLS, CDR2 YYNGEE. Trimming stripped 0 bases from V and 3 bases from J, with 10 bases between. CDR3 region: CASSVDGTPNQPQHF. The CDR3 region has the DNA TGTGCCAGCAGCGTAGATGGCACTCCCAATCAGCCCCAGCATTTT.

The sample holds a few counts of this clonotype. This rearrangement joins TRBV3-1 to TRBJ1-1; D uncertain. Germline V gene data show CDR1 as LGHDT and CDR2 as YNNKEL (reference sequence). The CDR3 runs to 12 residues. Trimming removed 4 bases from V and 10 bases from J, with 13 bases in between. The CDR3 loop is CASSPTSRAAFF. CDR3 nucleotide sequence: TGTGCCAGCAGCCCGACGTCGCGGGCAGCTTTCTTT.

Only a few counts were recorded for this clonotype. The chain has TRBV29-1 and TRBJ2-3, with TRBD2 as a possible D gene (6 bases). CDR1 is SQVTM and CDR2 is ANQGSEA in the germline V gene. CDR3 length: 13 amino acids. V dropped 3 bases and J dropped 2 bases, with 9 bases sitting between them. The CDR3 DNA reads as TGCAGCGTTGAGTCGGGGGTCACAGATACGCAGTATTTT. Encoded protein: CSVESGVTDTQYF.

This clonotype was seen more than once but under ten times. The chain is built from TRBV27 and TRBJ1-5, with D possibly being TRBD1 (5 bases). Deletions cut 5 bases from V and 0 bases from J, with 17 bases between. CDR1 MNHEY and CDR2 SMNVEV come from the germline V gene (reference sequence). The CDR3 has 17 residues. The CDR3 sequence: CASSLAPPGFSNQPQHF. The CDR3 region has the DNA TGTGCCAGCAGTCTAGCCCCCCCAGGGTTTAGCAATCAGCCCCAGCATTTT.

This clonotype was seen only a few times. J is TRBJ2-7 and V is TRBV5-1, with a weak D call TRBD1 (5 bases). The V and J ends lost 0 bases and 3 bases respectively, with 7 bases between them. The CDR3 sequence is 13 residues long. Germline CDR1 reads SGHRS; CDR2 reads YFSETQ. The CDR3 here is CASSLDGHYEQYF. CDR3 coding DNA: TGCGCCAGCAGCTTGGATGGACACTACGAGCAGTACTTC.